This T cell receptor (beta chain) was found in a study of blood T cell repertoires in COVID-19 (dated by TCRdb to 2020 to 2022). Study-wide context: Samples from collaborators originated in the United States, Italy and Spain and spanned both the acute and convalescent phases of COVID-19. The material from the prospective study consisted of cDNA or gDNA derived from T cells, B-cell-depleted T cells, or PBMCs. The dataset comprised deeply sampled blood TCRbeta repertoires from subjects exposed to, actively infected with, or recovered from COVID-19. A freely available public database, intended as a resource for researchers studying the immune response to SARS-CoV-2, is where the repertoires were released. The samples were drawn from the first 160 participants of the ongoing ImmuneRACE study and from more than 1,000 subjects provided by 6 global collaborators. Nearly every sample came with metadata listing a de-identified subject ID, COVID-19 status, age in years and sex. Where available, HLA class I and class II types were taken from metadata supplied by the sample provider and were not determined by assay-based typing. Results the study describes overall, beyond this receptor: The quantity of clinical and demographic metadata differed by source and by participant and was supplied without curation.

The immunoSEQ Assay, a bias-controlled multiplex PCR, was used to amplify TCRbeta CDR3 regions from genomic DNA. The original pipeline was this. The number of nucleated cells in each sample was estimated by amplification of reference gene primers within the assay. To quantify the absolute abundance of each unique TCRbeta CDR3 rearrangement, sequence reads were collapsed and filtered. For each sample, productive Simpson clonality was calculated by taking the square root of Simpson's diversity index across productive rearrangements. In TCRdb, the immuneACCESS table is reduced to in-frame sequences with V and J assigned. These tables do not hold every clone; where another copy was compared, an unresolved V gene accounts for under half, and the others remain unexplained. From that table come the V and J calls and clone size; the DNA was used to work out D and trimming. For this sample the table gives 300,000 to 350,000 clones, of which roughly 90% were detected only once. Roughly 2.1% of the sample goes to the ten largest clones.

Comments on this clone: This receptor's antigen is unknown. The sample holds no much larger clone one base away, and base qualities are not on file.

The collaborating institutions used their own protocols to collect whole blood in K2EDTA tubes. For TCRbeta analysis, collaborator samples were shipped as frozen whole blood, as isolated PBMCs, or as DNA extracted from either sample type. Between the V and J ends, shortened by 2 bases and 4 bases respectively, the junction contains 8 bases. The CDR3, cysteine through phenylalanine, is 13 amino acids long. Here the CDR3 DNA is all that survives: 39 bases in frame from base 1. The germline V gene specifies MGHRA as CDR1 and YSYEKL as CDR2. The chain joins TRBV4-1 to TRBJ1-2; possibly the D gene is TRBD1, per 6 matching bases. The receptor was derived from a man between 18 and 35 years old with active or convalescent COVID-19. Sequencing was performed on peripheral blood. The DNA sequence reads TGCGCCAGCAGCCAACAGGGGAGCTATGGCTACACCTTC. Its translation is CASSQQGSYGYTF.